This T cell receptor (beta chain) was identified in a study of blood T cell repertoires in COVID-19. The wider study: The study drew acute and convalescent COVID-19 samples from the United States, Italy and Spain.

The table came from immunoSEQ multiplex PCR; TCRdb's copy has only in-frame clones and leaves some out. This sample has roughly 250,000 clones, with around 90% found just once. Trimming pared 0 bases from V and 4 bases from J, leaving 13 bases between. Germline V gives CDR1 SGHKS, CDR2 YYEKEE (reference sequence). There are 15 residues in the CDR3. This TCR was sampled from a middle-aged woman with acute COVID-19. Material for sequencing was PBMCs or T cells enriched from blood (not recorded which). The V gene is TRBV5-5, the J gene TRBJ1-1, with D possibly matching TRBD1 (5 bases). For the CDR3, the DNA is TGTGCCAGCAGCTTGGATTGGACATCGGCCACTGAAGCTTTCTTT. It encodes CASSLDWTSATEAFF.